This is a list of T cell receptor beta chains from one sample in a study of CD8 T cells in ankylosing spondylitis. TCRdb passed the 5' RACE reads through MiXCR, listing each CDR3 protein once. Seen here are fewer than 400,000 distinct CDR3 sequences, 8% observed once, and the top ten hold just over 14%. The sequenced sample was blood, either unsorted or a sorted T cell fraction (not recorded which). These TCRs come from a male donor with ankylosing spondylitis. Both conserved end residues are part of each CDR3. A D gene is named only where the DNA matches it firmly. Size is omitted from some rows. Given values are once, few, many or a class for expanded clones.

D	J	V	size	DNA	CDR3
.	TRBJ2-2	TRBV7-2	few	TGTGCCAGCAGCTCAATGACTCCGTTGGGGAGTACCGGGGAGCTGTTTTTT	CASSSMTPLGSTGELFF
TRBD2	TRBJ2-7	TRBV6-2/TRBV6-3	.	TGTGCCAGCAGTTACCTAGCGGGAGACTACGAGCAGTACTTC	CASSYLAGDYEQYF
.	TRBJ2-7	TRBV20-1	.	TGCAGTGCAGTCGGACCGAGTAGACCCCCCCTCTACGAGCAGTACTTC	CSAVGPSRPPLYEQYF
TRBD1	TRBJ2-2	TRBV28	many	TGTGCCAGCAGTTTATCTCTACCTCACAGGGGGCCCGGGGAGCTGTTTTTT	CASSLSLPHRGPGELFF
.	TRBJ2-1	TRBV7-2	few	TGTGCCAGCAGATTAACCCGCGGGTCCAATGAGCAGTTCTTC	CASRLTRGSNEQFF
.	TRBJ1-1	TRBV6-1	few	TGTGCCAGCAGTGAAATTGCGGGCAGTCGTGAAGCTTTCTTT	CASSEIAGSREAFF
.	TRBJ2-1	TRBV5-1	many	TGCGCCAGCAGCTTGGGGGGCAGGGAAGCTGAGCAGTTCTTC	CASSLGGREAEQFF
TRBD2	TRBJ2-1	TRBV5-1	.	TGCGCCAGCAGCTTGAGGGGACTAGAGATTAACAATGAGCAGTTCTTC	CASSLRGLEINNEQFF
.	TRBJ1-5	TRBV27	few	TGTGCCAGCAGTTTATTCGGGGAGAATCAGCCCCAGCATTTT	CASSLFGENQPQHF
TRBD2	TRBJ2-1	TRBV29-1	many	TGCAGCGTTGAACCTACTAGCGGGCTTTACAATGAGCAGTTCTTC	CSVEPTSGLYNEQFF
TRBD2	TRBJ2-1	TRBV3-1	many	TGTGCCAGCAGCCATGTCCGCCTTGGCGGGAGAGGTGAGCAGTTCTTC	CASSHVRLGGRGEQFF
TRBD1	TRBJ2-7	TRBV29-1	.	TGCAGCGTGTCCGGGACAGGGGATGGCGAGCAGTACTTC	CSVSGTGDGEQYF
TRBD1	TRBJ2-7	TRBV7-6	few	TGTGCCAGCAGCTTAGCTATCGGGACAGCCGAGCAGTACTTC	CASSLAIGTAEQYF
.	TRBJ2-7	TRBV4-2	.	TGTGCCAGCAGCCAAGAAGGCCTACTACGGGAGCAGTACTTC	CASSQEGLLREQYF
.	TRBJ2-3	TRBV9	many	TGTGCCAGCAATAACATCCCCACAGATACGCAGTATTTT	CASNNIPTDTQYF
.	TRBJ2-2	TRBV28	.	TGTGCCAGCACTCCTCGCGGGGGCGCGGTAACCGGGGAGCTGTTTTTT	CASTPRGGAVTGELFF
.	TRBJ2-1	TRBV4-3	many	TGCGCCAGCAGCCAAGACCAGGGGTTAGGGAATGAGCAGTTCTTC	CASSQDQGLGNEQFF
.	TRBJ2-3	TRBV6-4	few	TGTGCCAGCAGTGACTCGGGGCAGGGTACGCAGTATTTT	CASSDSGQGTQYF
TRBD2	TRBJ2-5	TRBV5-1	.	TGCGCCAGCTCGGGACCACCCAGCGGGAGCGGTGAGACCCAGTACTTC	CASSGPPSGSGETQYF
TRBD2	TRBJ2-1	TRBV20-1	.	TGCAGTGCTTTTGGGACTAGCGGGAGTCGAAGGTCCTACAATGAGCAGTTCTTC	CSAFGTSGSRRSYNEQFF
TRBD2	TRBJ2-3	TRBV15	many	TGTGCCACCAGCAGGGCGGGACTAGCGGGACGAGATACGCAGTATTTT	CATSRAGLAGRDTQYF
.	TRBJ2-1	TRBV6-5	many	TGTGCCAGCAGTTACTCTTGGGGGGCAGAGCACAATGAGCAGTTCTTC	CASSYSWGAEHNEQFF
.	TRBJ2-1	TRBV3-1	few	TGTGCCAGCAGCCAGTCCGGGACAAGCTCCTACAATGAGCAGTTCTTC	CASSQSGTSSYNEQFF